This T cell receptor beta chain was captured in a study of cytomegalovirus exposure and HLA in healthy donors. The PCR used 60 Vbeta and 13 Jbeta primers. Sequenced by immunoSEQ multiplex PCR; TCRdb stores in-frame clones only, minus some. The table includes 150,000 to 200,000 clones, under 90% detected once. In germline, CDR1 is SEHNR, CDR2 FQNEAQ (reference sequence). Trimming pared 0 bases from V and 10 bases from J, leaving 13 bases between. The CDR3 runs to 15 residues. The donors comprised healthy bone marrow donors. Sample: PBMCs. The receptor was isolated from a man younger than 35 in good health and CMV-seronegative. The chain employs TRBV7-9 and TRBJ1-6; D gene unclear. The DNA of the CDR3 is TGTGCCAGCAGCTTAGCAGGGAGGGATTCCTCACCCCTCCACTTT. Protein product: CASSLAGRDSSPLHF.